The 26 T cell receptor beta chains in this list originate from one sample, sequenced in a study of graft-versus-host responses after intestinal transplantation (dated by TCRdb to the early 2020s). The method behind the library was the immunoSEQ multiplex PCR assay. Imported from immuneACCESS, the table was reduced by TCRdb to in-frame sequences with V and J called. These copies leave out some clones; in studies compared against another copy, an unresolved V gene accounts for under half, and the cause of the remainder is not known. A total of 3,500 to 4,500 clones appear in this sample, around a fifth of them only once. Roughly 5% of the sample comes from the top ten. The sample's time point label, decoded: cells obtained before transplantation from donor or recipient. The input for sequencing was alloreactive CD4+ T cells from a mixed lymphocyte reaction culture, taken before transplantation. This specimen's cell subset or site label, per the study, means: CFSE-low proliferating T cells sorted from roughly 6-day pre-transplant mixed lymphocyte reaction (GvH or HvG direction). The source of these receptors is a human patient who was an organ donor for intestinal transplantation.

Judged by abundance, this clone is medium-sized. The gene calls are TRBV10-3 and TRBJ1-6; 8 bases match TRBD1. Germline V lookup: CDR1 ENHRY, CDR2 SYGVKD. V dropped 4 bases and J dropped 5; count of bases not matched to a gene: 4. The CDR3 loop spans 15 amino acids. This CDR3 reads CAISVQGDDNSPLHF. The CDR3 bases are TGTGCCATCAGTGTACAGGGGGATGATAATTCACCCCTCCACTTT.

This clone came up many times. The chain combines TRBV7-9 with TRBJ2-5; 7 nucleotides line up with TRBD1. V gave up 11 bases and J gave up 5 bases; unmatched junction bases: 11. The CDR3 has 13 amino acids. CDR1 is SEHNR and CDR2 is FQNEAQ in the germline V gene (reference sequence). Here the CDR3 DNA reads TGTGCCTCCTCGGGCAGGGGGTTGGAGACCCAGTACTTC. It yields the protein CASSGRGLETQYF.

Sample share makes this clone medium-sized. The chain employs TRBV7-8 and TRBJ1-5, with D perhaps matching TRBD1 (5 bases). CDR3 size: 15 residues. V lost 5 bases and J 4 bases, leaving 15 bases between the germline ends. From germline, CDR1 is SGHVS and CDR2 FQNEAQ. The CDR3 sequence: CASSHEAGGNQPQHF. The DNA for the CDR3 is TGTGCCAGCAGCCACGAAGCGGGGGGTAATCAGCCCCAGCATTTT. The variable domain in full, completed from reference TRBV7-8 and TRBJ1-5, reads GAGVSQSPRYKVAKRGQDVALRCDPISGHVSLFWYQQALGQGPEFLTYFQNEAQLDKSGLPSDRFFAERPEGSVSTLKIQRTQQEDSAVYLCASSHEAGGNQPQHFGDGTRLSIL.

This clone was picked up a small number of times. The chain combines TRBV30 with TRBJ2-1, with 9 bases identical to TRBD2. The CDR3 length is 15 residues. Germline lookup yields CDR1 GTSNPN and CDR2 SVGIG (reference sequence). V trimming: 0 bases; J trimming: 6 bases; junction bases outside the gene matches: 6. DNA for the CDR3: TGTGCCTGGAGTGTACATGGGACTAGCTTCAATGAGCAGTTCTTC. Translated: CAWSVHGTSFNEQFF.

The chain carries TRBV12-5 and TRBJ2-1; 10 bases map to TRBD2. Unmatched junction bases numbered 7, after V lost 5 bases and J lost 6 bases. In germline, CDR1 is LGHNT, CDR2 FRNRAP. This CDR3 has 15 residues. The CDR3 region is CASGLTSGDLNEQFF. DNA of the CDR3: TGTGCTAGTGGTCTTACTAGCGGGGACCTCAATGAGCAGTTCTTC.

The J gene is TRBJ2-7, the V gene TRBV7-9; a weak D match, TRBD2 (5 bases). The CDR3 runs to 14 residues. The V and J ends lost 1 base and 5 bases respectively, with 12 bases between them. Germline CDR1 reads SEHNR; CDR2 reads FQNEAQ (reference sequence). CDR3 sequence reads: CASSLVLASHEQYV. The CDR3 coding sequence is TGTGCCAGCAGCTTAGTATTAGCGAGCCACGAGCAGTACGTC.

Judged by abundance, this clone is large (0.1 to 1%). The J gene is TRBJ1-5, the V gene TRBV7-2; 8 bases align to TRBD1. The ends lost 3 bases at V and 7 bases at J; junction bases unmatched: 5. The CDR3 is 14 residues long. The germline CDR1 and CDR2 sequences are SGHTA and FQGNSA. The CDR3 nucleotides read TGTGCCAGCAGCTTGGACAGGGTTACGCAGCCCCAGCATTTT. Translating it yields CASSLDRVTQPQHF.

By sample share, this clone is large. The chain combines TRBV6-1 with TRBJ1-5; D gene ambiguous. Germline-derived CDR1 and CDR2 are MNHNS and SASEGT. V dropped 4 bases and J dropped 0 bases, with 7 bases sitting between them. CDR3 length: 14 amino acids. The DNA for the CDR3 is TGTGCCAGCAGTGTGGCAGGTAGCAATCAGCCCCAGCATTTT. Protein: CASSVAGSNQPQHF.

Sample share makes this clone medium-sized. Here the CDR3 DNA reads TGTGCCAGCAGTTCGGGACTAGCGGGGGGTGAGCAGTTCTTC. Residues: CASSSGLAGGEQFF. The J gene is TRBJ2-1, the V gene TRBV6-6; 15 bases agree with TRBD2. Germline CDR1 is MNHNY and CDR2 is SVGAGI (reference sequence). CDR3 length equals 14 residues. V lost 4 bases, J lost 9 bases, and 1 base stayed unmatched.

The chain has TRBV6-5 and TRBJ1-1, with TRBD1 matching 7 bases. V lost 0 bases to trimming and J lost 0 bases; unmatched junction nucleotides: 1. CDR3 length equals 15 residues. Germline V gene lookup returns CDR1 MNHEY and CDR2 SVGAGI. DNA of the CDR3: TGTGCCAGCAGTTACTCGCAGGGGGTGAACACTGAAGCTTTCTTT. This gives the protein CASSYSQGVNTEAFF.

This sequence joins TRBV5-8 and TRBJ2-3, with no clear D. V was cut by 0 bases and J by 3 bases, with 14 bases left in between. CDR1 SGHTS and CDR2 YDEGEE come from the germline V gene. The CDR3 has 16 residues. CDR3 sequence: CASSLGTRHDTDTQYF. The DNA of the CDR3 is TGTGCCAGCAGCTTGGGTACACGCCACGATACAGATACGCAGTATTTT. Combining the CDR3 with reference TRBV5-8 and TRBJ2-3 gives the whole variable domain EAGVTQSPTHLIKTRGQQATLRCSPISGHTSVYWYQQALGLGLQFLLWYDEGEERNRGNFPPRFSGRQFPNYSSELNVNALELEDSALYLCASSLGTRHDTDTQYFGPGTRLTVL.

The chain links TRBV5-1 to TRBJ2-3; TRBD1 aligns across 7 bases. Germline V gene lookup returns CDR1 SGHRS and CDR2 YFSETQ. The V segment lost 4 bases and the J segment 1 base; nucleotides outside the gene matches: 0. The CDR3 extends over 13 amino acids. Here the CDR3 reads CASSGQGTDTQYF. In DNA, the CDR3 is TGCGCCAGCAGCGGACAGGGCACAGATACGCAGTATTTT.

The V call is TRBV6-1, the J call TRBJ2-3; 10 bases are shared with TRBD1. CDR3 size: 15 residues. The V gene end was trimmed by 3 bases and the J gene end by 1 base; junction bases not matched to a gene: 1. CDR1 and CDR2 (germline): MNHNS, SASEGT. DNA of the CDR3: TGTGCCAGCAGTGAGGGGACAGGGGGCACAGATACGCAGTATTTT. Translating gives CASSEGTGGTDTQYF.

In its sample, this clone ranks as medium-sized (0.01 to 0.1%). The V and J genes are TRBV19 and TRBJ2-2, with 7 bases lining up with TRBD2. The V segment lost 7 bases and the J segment 7 bases; nucleotides outside the gene matches: 6. CDR1 is LNHDA, CDR2 SQIVND, per germline (reference sequence). This CDR3 spans 13 amino acids. CDR3 nucleotide sequence: TGTGCCAGTAAGCCCCTAGCGGACGGGGAGCTGTTTTTT. The encoded protein is CASKPLADGELFF.

In its sample, this clone is medium-sized (0.01 to 0.1%). This chain uses TRBV7-2 with TRBJ1-5; 9 bases match TRBD1. CDR1 is SGHTA and CDR2 is FQGNSA in the germline V gene. V shed 5 bases, J shed 3 bases, and the junction held 5 bases outside the gene matches. The CDR3 has 15 residues. As DNA, the CDR3 is TGTGCCAGCAGCCTCACAGGGGGCCCCAATCAGCCCCAGCATTTT. Protein: CASSLTGGPNQPQHF.

This clone counts as medium-sized. This sequence joins TRBV13 and TRBJ2-2; 7 nucleotides agree with TRBD2. V trimming: 3 bases; J trimming: 4 bases; junction bases outside the gene matches: 2. The CDR3 has 14 amino acids. Germline V lookup: CDR1 PRHDT, CDR2 FYEKMQ (reference sequence). The CDR3 is CASSFGGGTGELFF. The CDR3 nucleotides are TGTGCCAGCAGCTTTGGGGGGGGCACCGGGGAGCTGTTTTTT. Using reference TRBV13 and TRBJ2-2 for the parts outside the CDR3, the full variable domain is AAGVIQSPRHLIKEKRETATLKCYPIPRHDTVYWYQQGPGQDPQFLISFYEKMQSDKGSIPDRFSAQQFSDYHSELNMSSLELGDSALYFCASSFGGGTGELFFGEGSRLTVL.

The chain uses TRBV6-5 and TRBJ2-1; 11 bases are shared with TRBD2. The CDR3 extends over 15 amino acids. The ends lost 6 bases at V and 4 bases at J; junction bases unmatched: 5. In germline, CDR1 is MNHEY, CDR2 SVGAGI. The CDR3 nucleotides are TGTGCCAGCAGCCACCGGACTAGCGGGTACAATGAGCAGTTCTTC. It codes for CASSHRTSGYNEQFF.

There are a few counts of this clone. This sequence joins TRBV19 and TRBJ1-6, with 8 bases matching TRBD1. J was trimmed by 15 bases and V by 5 bases; bases with no gene match: 15. This CDR3 has 15 amino acids. Looked up from germline, CDR1 is LNHDA and CDR2 is SQIVND (reference sequence). For the CDR3, the DNA is TGTGCCAGTAGTCCTCAGGAGAGACAGGGGCGACTCCTCCACTTT. It is translated as CASSPQERQGRLLHF.

This chain links TRBV7-3 with TRBJ1-2, with D possibly being TRBD1 (6 bases). This CDR3 contains 14 residues. Germline V gives CDR1 SGHTA, CDR2 FQGTGA. Trimming stripped 2 bases from V and 4 bases from J, with 11 bases between. CDR3: CASSLAADSYGYTF. In DNA form, the CDR3 reads TGTGCCAGCAGCTTAGCGGCGGACAGCTATGGCTACACCTTC.

The V and J genes are TRBV7-9 and TRBJ2-3, with a weak D call TRBD2 (6 bases). The CDR3 totals 14 residues. Germline CDR1 reads SEHNR; CDR2 reads FQNEAQ (reference sequence). V was clipped by 1 base and J by 1 base, with 6 bases between them. The chain's CDR3 is CASSLVAGTDTQYF. In DNA form, the CDR3 reads TGTGCCAGCAGCTTAGTAGCGGGCACAGATACGCAGTATTTT.

The genes are TRBV5-4 and TRBJ2-7; 12 bases are a match to TRBD1. V shed 4 bases and J 0 bases; nucleotides not matched to a gene: 11. CDR1 SGHNT and CDR2 YYREEE come from the germline V gene (reference sequence). The CDR3 has 18 amino acids. The CDR3: CASSTEPPGQGASYEQYV. The CDR3 nucleotides read TGTGCCAGCAGCACCGAACCTCCGGGACAGGGGGCCTCCTACGAGCAGTACGTC.

The chain couples TRBV5-6 to TRBJ2-1, with 9 positions matching TRBD2. The V and J ends lost 0 bases and 3 bases, in that order; junction bases with no gene match: 1. This CDR3 has 15 amino acids. The germline CDR1 and CDR2 sequences are SGHDT and YYEEEE. The CDR3 DNA is TGTGCCAGCAGCTTGGGGCGGGGGGGCTACAATGAGCAGTTCTTC. It encodes CASSLGRGGYNEQFF. The variable domain in full, with the rest retrieved from reference TRBV5-6 and TRBJ2-1, is DAGVTQSPTHLIKTRGQQVTLRCSPKSGHDTVSWYQQALGQGPQFIFQYYEEEERQRGNFPDRFSGHQFPNYSSELNVNALLLGDSALYLCASSLGRGGYNEQFFGPGTRLTVL.

This clone was found a few times. The V gene is TRBV7-9, the J gene TRBJ2-1, with TRBD1 matching over 10 bases. The CDR3 is made up of 18 amino acids. With 1 base clipped from V and 4 bases from J, the junction kept 10 bases outside the gene matches. The germline V gene encodes CDR1 SEHNR and CDR2 FQNEAQ (reference sequence). CDR3 region: CASSLGGDRGRLYNEQFF. The CDR3 nucleotides are TGTGCCAGCAGCTTAGGGGGTGACAGGGGGCGCTTATACAATGAGCAGTTCTTC.

This chain connects TRBV27 to TRBJ1-2; TRBD1 might be the D (6 bases). The CDR3 has 16 amino acids. Trimming took 8 bases from V and 4 from J, leaving 23 bases between them. Germline CDR1 MNHEY, CDR2 SMNVEV (reference sequence). The CDR3 DNA is TGTGCCAGCCACTCGGGGCGGGGGGCGCGGGGCTATGGCTACACCTTC. It specifies CASHSGRGARGYGYTF.

The chain links TRBV7-9 to TRBJ2-5; possibly TRBD2 for D (5 bases). V gave up 1 base and J gave up 5 bases, with 11 bases separating them. Germline V gene lookup returns CDR1 SEHNR and CDR2 FQNEAQ (reference sequence). The CDR3 length is 14 residues. The CDR3 protein is CASSLEPSLETQYF. The CDR3 nucleotides are TGTGCCAGCAGCTTAGAACCTAGCCTTGAGACCCAGTACTTC.

This clone has only a few counts. The chain joins TRBV4-1 to TRBJ2-1, with TRBD2 matching over 12 bases. The V gene end was trimmed by 1 base and the J gene end by 4 bases; junction bases not matched to a gene: 5. This CDR3 has 17 residues. CDR1 MGHRA and CDR2 YSYEKL come from the germline V gene. The CDR3 region is CASSQVASGGVYNEQFF. The CDR3 DNA follows: TGCGCCAGCAGCCAAGTGGCTAGCGGGGGGGTTTACAATGAGCAGTTCTTC.